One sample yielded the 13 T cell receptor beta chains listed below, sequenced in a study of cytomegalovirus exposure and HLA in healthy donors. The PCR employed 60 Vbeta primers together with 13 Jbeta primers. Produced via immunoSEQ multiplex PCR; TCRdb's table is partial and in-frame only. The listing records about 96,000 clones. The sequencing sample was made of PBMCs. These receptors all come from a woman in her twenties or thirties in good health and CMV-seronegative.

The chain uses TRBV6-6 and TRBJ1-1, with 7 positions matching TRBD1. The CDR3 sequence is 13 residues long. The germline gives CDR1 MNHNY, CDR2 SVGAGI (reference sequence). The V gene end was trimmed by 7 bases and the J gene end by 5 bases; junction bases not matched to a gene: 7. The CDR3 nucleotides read TGTGCCAGCACCCTTAACAGGGGAACTGAAGCTTTCTTT. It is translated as CASTLNRGTEAFF.

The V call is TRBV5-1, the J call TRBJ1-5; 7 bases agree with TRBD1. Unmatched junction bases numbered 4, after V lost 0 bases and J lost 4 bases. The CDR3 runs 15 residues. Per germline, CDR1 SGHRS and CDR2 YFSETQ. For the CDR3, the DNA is TGCGCCAGCAGCTTGGATGGGACAGCTAATCAGCCCCAGCATTTT. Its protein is CASSLDGTANQPQHF.

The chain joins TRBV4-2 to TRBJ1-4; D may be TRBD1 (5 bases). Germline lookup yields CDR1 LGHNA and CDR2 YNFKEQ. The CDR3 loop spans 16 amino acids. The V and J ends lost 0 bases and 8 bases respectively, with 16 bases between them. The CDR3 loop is CASSQDGAPRDEKLFF. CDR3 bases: TGTGCCAGCAGCCAAGATGGAGCACCGCGGGACGAAAAACTGTTTTTT.

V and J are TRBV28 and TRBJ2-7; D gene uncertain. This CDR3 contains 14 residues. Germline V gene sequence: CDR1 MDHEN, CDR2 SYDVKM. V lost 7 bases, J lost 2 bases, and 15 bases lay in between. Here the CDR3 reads CASIAATPPYEQYF. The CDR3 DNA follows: TGTGCCAGCATAGCAGCCACCCCACCCTACGAGCAGTACTTC.

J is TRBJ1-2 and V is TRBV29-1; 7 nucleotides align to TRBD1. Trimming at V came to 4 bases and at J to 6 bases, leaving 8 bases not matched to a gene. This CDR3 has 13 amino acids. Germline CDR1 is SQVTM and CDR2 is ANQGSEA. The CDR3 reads CSVVMTGTHGYTF. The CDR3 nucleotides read TGCAGCGTTGTTATGACAGGGACTCATGGCTACACCTTC.

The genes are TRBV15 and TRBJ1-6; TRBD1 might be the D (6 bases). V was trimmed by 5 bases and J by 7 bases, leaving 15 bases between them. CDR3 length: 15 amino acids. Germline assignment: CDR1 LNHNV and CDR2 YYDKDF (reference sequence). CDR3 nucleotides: TGTGCCACCAGCGCAACCAGGGGAGGGAATTCACCCCTCCACTTT. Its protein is CATSATRGGNSPLHF. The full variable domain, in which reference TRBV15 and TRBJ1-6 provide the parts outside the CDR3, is DAMVIQNPRYQVTQFGKPVTLSCSQTLNHNVMYWYQQKSSQAPKLLFHYYDKDFNNEADTPDNFQSRRPNTSFCFLDIRSPGLGDTAMYLCATSATRGGNSPLHFGNGTRLTVT.

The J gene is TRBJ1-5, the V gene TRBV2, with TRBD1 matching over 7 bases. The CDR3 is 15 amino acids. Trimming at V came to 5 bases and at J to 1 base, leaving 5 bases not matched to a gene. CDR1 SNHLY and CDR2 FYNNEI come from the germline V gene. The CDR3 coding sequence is TGTGCCAGCAGTATTACAGGGGTAAGCAATCAGCCCCAGCATTTT. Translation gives CASSITGVSNQPQHF.

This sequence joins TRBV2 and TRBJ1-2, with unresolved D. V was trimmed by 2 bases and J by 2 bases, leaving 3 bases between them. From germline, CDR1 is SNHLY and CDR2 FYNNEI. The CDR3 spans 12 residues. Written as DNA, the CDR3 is TGTGCCAGCAGTGAACAGAACTATGGCTACACCTTC. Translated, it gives CASSEQNYGYTF.

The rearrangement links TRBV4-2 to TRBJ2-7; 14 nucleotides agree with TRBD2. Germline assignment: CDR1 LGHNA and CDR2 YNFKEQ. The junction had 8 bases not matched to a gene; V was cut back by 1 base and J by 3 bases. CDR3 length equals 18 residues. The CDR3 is CASSQVAPGLAGVYEQYF. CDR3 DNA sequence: TGTGCCAGCAGCCAAGTGGCTCCGGGACTAGCGGGAGTCTACGAGCAGTACTTC.

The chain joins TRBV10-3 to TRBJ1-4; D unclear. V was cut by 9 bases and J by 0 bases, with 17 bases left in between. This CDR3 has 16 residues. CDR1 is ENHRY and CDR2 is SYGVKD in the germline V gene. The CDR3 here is CAIGGNSKATNEKLFF. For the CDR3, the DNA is TGTGCCATAGGCGGCAATTCAAAGGCAACTAATGAAAAACTGTTTTTT.

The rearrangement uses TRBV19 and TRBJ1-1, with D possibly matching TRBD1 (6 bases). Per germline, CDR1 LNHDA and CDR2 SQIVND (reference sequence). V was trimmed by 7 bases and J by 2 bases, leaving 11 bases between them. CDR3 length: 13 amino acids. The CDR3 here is CASIPDRNTEAFF. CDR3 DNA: TGTGCCAGTATCCCGGACAGAAACACTGAAGCTTTCTTT.

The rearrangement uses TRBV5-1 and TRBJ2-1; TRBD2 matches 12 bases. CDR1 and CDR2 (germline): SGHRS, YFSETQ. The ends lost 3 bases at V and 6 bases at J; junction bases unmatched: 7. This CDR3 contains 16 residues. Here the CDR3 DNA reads TGCGCCAGCAGCTACCGACTAGCGGGGGTTAGCAATGAGCAGTTCTTC. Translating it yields CASSYRLAGVSNEQFF. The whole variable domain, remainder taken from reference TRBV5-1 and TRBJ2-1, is KAGVTQTPRYLIKTRGQQVTLSCSPISGHRSVSWYQQTPGQGLQFLFEYFSETQRNKGNFPGRFSGRQFSNSRSEMNVSTLELGDSALYLCASSYRLAGVSNEQFFGPGTRLTVL.

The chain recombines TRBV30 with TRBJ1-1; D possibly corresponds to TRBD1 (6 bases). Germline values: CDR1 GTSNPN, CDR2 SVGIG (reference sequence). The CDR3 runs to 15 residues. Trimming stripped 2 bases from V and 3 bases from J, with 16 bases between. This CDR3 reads CAWSKGGGRDTEAFF. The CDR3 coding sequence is TGTGCCTGGAGTAAGGGGGGGGGTAGGGACACTGAAGCTTTCTTT.